This T cell receptor (beta chain) came from a study of T cell repertoires in cytomegalovirus infection. In TCRdb, the reads were re-called with MiXCR into one record per CDR3 protein. The sample has roughly 300,000 distinct CDR3 sequences; roughly 24% are singletons. The CDR3 is made up of 13 amino acids. CDR1 and CDR2 from the germline V gene are SGHTA and FQGNSA. Between the trimmed V and J ends, which lost 8 bases and 5 bases, there was a span of 15 bases. This clonotype was seen at least ten times. Input material: PBMCs. This TCR was sampled from a human donor in good health (CMV status not recorded). Some clones in this sample may be carry-over from other donors' samples. The V call is TRBV7-2, the J call TRBJ1-2; a weak D match, TRBD1 (5 bases). CDR3 sequence: CASGTGGLYGYTF. CDR3 DNA: TGTGCCAGCGGGACGGGAGGGCTTTATGGCTACACCTTC.